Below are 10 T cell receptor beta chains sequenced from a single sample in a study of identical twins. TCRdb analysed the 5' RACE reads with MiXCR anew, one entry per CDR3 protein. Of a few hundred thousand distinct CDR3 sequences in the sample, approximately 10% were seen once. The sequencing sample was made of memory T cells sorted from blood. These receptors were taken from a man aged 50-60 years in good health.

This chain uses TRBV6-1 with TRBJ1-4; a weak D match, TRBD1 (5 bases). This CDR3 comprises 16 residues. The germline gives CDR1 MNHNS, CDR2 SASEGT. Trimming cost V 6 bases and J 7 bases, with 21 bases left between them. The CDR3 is CASRPDPRDGGEKLFF. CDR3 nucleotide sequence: TGTGCCAGCAGACCAGACCCCCGGGACGGAGGTGAAAAACTGTTTTTT.

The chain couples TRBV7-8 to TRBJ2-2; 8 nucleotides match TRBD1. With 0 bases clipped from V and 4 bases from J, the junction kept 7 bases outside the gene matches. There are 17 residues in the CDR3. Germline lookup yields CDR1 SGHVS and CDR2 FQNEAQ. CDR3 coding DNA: TGTGCCAGCAGCTTAGCCCCCCAGGGGGCGGCCACCGGGGAGCTGTTTTTT. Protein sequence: CASSLAPQGAATGELFF.

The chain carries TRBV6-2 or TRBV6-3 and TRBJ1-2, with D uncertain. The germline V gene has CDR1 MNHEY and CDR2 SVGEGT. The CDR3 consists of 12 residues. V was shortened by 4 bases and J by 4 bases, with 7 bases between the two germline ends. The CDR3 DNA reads TGTGCCAGCAGTTGGACCCGCTATGGCTACACCTTC. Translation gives CASSWTRYGYTF.

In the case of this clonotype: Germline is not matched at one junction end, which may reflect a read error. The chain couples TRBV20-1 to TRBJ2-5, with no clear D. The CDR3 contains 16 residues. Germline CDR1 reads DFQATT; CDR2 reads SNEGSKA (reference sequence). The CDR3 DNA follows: TGCAGTGCTAGAGATCTGCTAGGAACAAACCAAGAGGCCCAGTACTTC. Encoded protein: CSARDLLGTNQEAQYF.

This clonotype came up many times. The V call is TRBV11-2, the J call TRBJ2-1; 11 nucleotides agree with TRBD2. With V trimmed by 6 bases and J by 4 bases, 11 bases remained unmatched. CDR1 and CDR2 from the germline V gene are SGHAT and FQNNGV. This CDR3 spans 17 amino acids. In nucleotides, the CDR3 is TGTGCCAGCAGTAAAACCCCGGGACTAGCGGATTACAATGAGCAGTTCTTC. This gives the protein CASSKTPGLADYNEQFF.

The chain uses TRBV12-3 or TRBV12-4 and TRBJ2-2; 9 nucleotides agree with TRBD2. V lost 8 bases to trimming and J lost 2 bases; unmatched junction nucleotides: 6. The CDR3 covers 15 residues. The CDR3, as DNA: TGTGCCAGCGGAACTAGCGGGTCAAACACCGGGGAGCTGTTTTTT. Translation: CASGTSGSNTGELFF.

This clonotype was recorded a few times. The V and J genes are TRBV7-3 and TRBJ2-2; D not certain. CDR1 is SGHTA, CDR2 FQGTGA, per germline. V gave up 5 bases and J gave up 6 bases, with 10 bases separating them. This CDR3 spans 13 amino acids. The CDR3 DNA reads TGTGCCAGCAGCCCCAGTTACCCCGGGGAGCTGTTTTTT. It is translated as CASSPSYPGELFF.

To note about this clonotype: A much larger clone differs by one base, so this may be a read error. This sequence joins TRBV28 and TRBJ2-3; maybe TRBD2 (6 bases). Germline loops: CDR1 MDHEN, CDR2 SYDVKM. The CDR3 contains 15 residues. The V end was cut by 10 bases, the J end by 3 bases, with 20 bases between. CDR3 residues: CATSPRRGGTDTQYF. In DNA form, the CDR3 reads TGTGCCACCAGCCCGAGGCGGGGAGGAACAGATACGCAGTATTTT.

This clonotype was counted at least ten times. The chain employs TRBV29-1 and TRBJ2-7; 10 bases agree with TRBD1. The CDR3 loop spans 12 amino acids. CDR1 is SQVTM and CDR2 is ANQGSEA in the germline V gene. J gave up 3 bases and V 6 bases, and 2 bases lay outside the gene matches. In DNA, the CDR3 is TGCAGCGTCAGGACAGGGGGCTACGAGCAGTACTTC. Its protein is CSVRTGGYEQYF.

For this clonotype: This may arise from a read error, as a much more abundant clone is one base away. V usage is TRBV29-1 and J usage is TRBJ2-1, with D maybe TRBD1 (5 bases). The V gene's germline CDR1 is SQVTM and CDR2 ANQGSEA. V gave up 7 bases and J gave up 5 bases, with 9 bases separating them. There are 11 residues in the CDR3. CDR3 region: CSAKDNNEQFF. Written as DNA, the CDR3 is TGCAGCGCCAAGGACAACAATGAGCAGTTCTTC.